The clone carrying this T cell receptor (beta chain) has ten or more counts. Its antigen is as yet unknown. Unique molecular identifiers were attached to individual cDNA molecules. MiXCR, run by TCRdb on the 5' RACE reads, gives a single entry per CDR3 protein. Here the sample spans roughly 45,000 distinct CDR3 sequences, 6% to 8% being singletons. The sample belongs to a study of early T cells in non-severe SARS-CoV-2 infection. General study results and limits: Anti-spike CD8 responses were favored in VDJdb matching, and private and CD4 specificities were missed.

This receptor was identified in an adult who was a healthcare worker with PCR-confirmed SARS-CoV-2 infection or an uninfected control (not recorded which). Sequences were derived from whole blood, sampled at baseline.

The CDR3, as DNA: TGTGCCAGCAGCTTATACTCATCGAACACCGGGGAGCTGTTTTTT. Translating gives CASSLYSSNTGELFF. The chain recombines TRBV11-2 with TRBJ2-2, with D unresolved. The CDR3 covers 15 residues. Looked up from germline, CDR1 is SGHAT and CDR2 is FQNNGV. V lost 2 bases and J 0 bases, leaving 7 bases between the germline ends.